Sequencing of this T cell receptor beta chain was carried out in a study of T cell responses to AZD1222 COVID-19 vaccine. Study conclusions and caveats: Seropositive at baseline were only a handful of AZD1222 recipients. Clonal diversity may have been underestimated, and the donors were mostly white British, with more females than males. Compared with day 0, the breadth and depth of the Spike-specific TCR repertoire rose significantly after two doses of AZD1222.

This CDR3 is built from 15 residues. The V segment lost 4 bases and the J segment 5 bases; nucleotides outside the gene matches: 8. The V gene's germline CDR1 is SGHDN and CDR2 FVKESK. Pooled samples include second doses given at about 4 or 12 weeks. Data came from immunoSEQ multiplex PCR; TCRdb stores just in-frame clones and leaves some out. Here the sample spans 150,000 to 200,000 clones, 85% to 90% being singletons. Concerning this clone: Its antigen is unidentified.

The chain has TRBV14 and TRBJ2-7; 10 bases fit TRBD1. The sequence came from an adult who received the AZD1222 COVID-19 vaccine. Here the sequenced sample was peripheral blood, taken 28 days after the second AZD1222 dose. The CDR3 nucleotides are TGTGCCAGCAGCCCAGGGACAGGGGAATTGGACGAGCAGTACTTC. Protein: CASSPGTGELDEQYF.